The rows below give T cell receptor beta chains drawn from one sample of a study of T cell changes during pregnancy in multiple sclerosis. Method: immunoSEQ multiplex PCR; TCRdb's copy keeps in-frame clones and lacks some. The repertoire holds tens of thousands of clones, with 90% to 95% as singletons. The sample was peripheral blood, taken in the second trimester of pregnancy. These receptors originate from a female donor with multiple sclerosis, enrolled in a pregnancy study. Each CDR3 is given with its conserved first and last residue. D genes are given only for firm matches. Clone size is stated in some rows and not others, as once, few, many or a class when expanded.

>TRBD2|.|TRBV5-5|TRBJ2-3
CASSVDSGVSTDTQYF
TGTGCCAGCAGCGTAGATAGCGGGGTTAGCACAGATACGCAGTATTTT
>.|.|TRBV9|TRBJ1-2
CASSGQGGRVGYGYTF
TGTGCCAGCAGCGGACAAGGCGGCAGGGTAGGCTATGGCTACACCTTC
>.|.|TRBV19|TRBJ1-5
CANSLGQVQHF
TGTGCCAATTCACTAGGCCAGGTCCAGCATTTT
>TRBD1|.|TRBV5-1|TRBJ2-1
CASSLGGTGRIYEQFF
TGCGCCAGCAGCTTGGGCGGGACAGGGCGCATTTATGAGCAGTTCTTC
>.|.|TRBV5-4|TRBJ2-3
CASSRRTDTQYF
TGTGCCAGCAGCCGTCGCACAGATACGCAGTATTTT
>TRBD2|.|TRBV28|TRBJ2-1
CASSLFGLAGATEQFF
TGTGCCAGCAGTTTATTCGGACTAGCGGGAGCTACTGAGCAGTTCTTC
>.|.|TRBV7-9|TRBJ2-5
CASSPSTGETQYF
TGTGCCAGCAGCCCTAGTACCGGAGAGACCCAGTACTTC
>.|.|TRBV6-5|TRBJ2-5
CASSKTRETQYF
TGTGCCAGCAGCAAAACTAGAGAGACCCAGTACTTC
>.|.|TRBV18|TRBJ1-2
CASSPNRNTNYGYTF
TGTGCCAGCTCACCAAACAGAAACACTAACTATGGCTACACCTTC
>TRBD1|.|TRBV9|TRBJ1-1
CASSETLVPGQGGYTEAFF
TGTGCCAGCAGCGAGACCCTCGTCCCGGGACAGGGAGGATACACTGAAGCTTTCTTT
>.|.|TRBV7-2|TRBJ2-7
CASSLDRASYEQYF
TGTGCCAGCAGCTTAGACAGGGCCTCCTACGAGCAGTACTTC
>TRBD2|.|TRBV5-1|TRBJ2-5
CASSLGREGRQETQYF
TGCGCCAGCAGCTTGGGGAGGGAGGGTCGCCAAGAGACCCAGTACTTC
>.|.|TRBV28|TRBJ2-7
CASSRLGGGRNEQYF
TGTGCCAGCAGTCGATTAGGAGGAGGGAGGAACGAGCAGTACTTC
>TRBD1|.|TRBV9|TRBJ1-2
CASSVAGTGGLYGYTF
TGTGCCAGCAGCGTAGCAGGGACAGGGGGCCTCTATGGCTACACCTTC
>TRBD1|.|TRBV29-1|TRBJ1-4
CSVGGTGGEKLFF
TGCAGCGTGGGAGGGACAGGTGGTGAAAAACTGTTTTTT
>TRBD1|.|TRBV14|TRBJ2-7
CASSPIRDRGYEQYF
TGTGCCAGCAGCCCAATCCGGGACAGGGGGTACGAGCAGTACTTC
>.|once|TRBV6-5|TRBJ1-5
CASGWGMGQPQHF
TGTGCCAGCGGTTGGGGCATGGGTCAGCCCCAGCATTTT
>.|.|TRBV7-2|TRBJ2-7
CASSQRGGGGYEQYF
TGTGCCAGCAGCCAGCGGGGCGGAGGGGGCTACGAGCAGTACTTC
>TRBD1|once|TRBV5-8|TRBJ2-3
CASSLGQGLLTDTQYF
TGTGCCAGCAGCTTGGGACAGGGTCTGCTCACAGATACGCAGTATTTT
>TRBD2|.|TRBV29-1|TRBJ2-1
CSVARLAEYEQFF
TGCAGCGTTGCTCGACTAGCGGAATATGAGCAGTTCTTC
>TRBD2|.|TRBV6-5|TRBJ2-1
CASRRGGNSYNEQFF
TGTGCCAGCAGGCGGGGGGGAAACTCCTACAATGAGCAGTTCTTC
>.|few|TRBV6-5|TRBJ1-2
CASSSSGDIGYTF
TGTGCCAGCAGCTCCTCAGGGGATATTGGCTACACCTTC
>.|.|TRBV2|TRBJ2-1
CASSEAPGVSYNEQFF
TGTGCCAGCAGTGAAGCGCCGGGGGTCTCCTACAATGAGCAGTTCTTC
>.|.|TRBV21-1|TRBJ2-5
CASSKKGETGGQETQYF
TGTGCCAGCAGCAAAAAAGGGGAGACAGGGGGGCAAGAGACCCAGTACTTC
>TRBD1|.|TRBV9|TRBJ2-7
CASNTGGGYEQYF
TGTGCCAGCAACACAGGGGGCGGGTACGAGCAGTACTTC
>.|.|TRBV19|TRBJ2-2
CASREQGLRNTGELFF
TGTGCCAGTAGAGAGCAGGGACTGCGGAACACCGGGGAGCTGTTTTTT
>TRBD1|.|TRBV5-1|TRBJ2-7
CASSARQGASYEQYF
TGCGCCAGCAGCGCACGACAGGGGGCTTCCTACGAGCAGTACTTC
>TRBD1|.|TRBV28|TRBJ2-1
CASSLGTAEFYNEQFF
TGTGCCAGCAGTTTGGGGACAGCCGAATTCTACAATGAGCAGTTCTTC
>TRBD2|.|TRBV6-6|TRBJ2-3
CASLGLAGKDTQYF
TGTGCCAGCTTAGGGCTAGCGGGAAAGGATACGCAGTATTTT
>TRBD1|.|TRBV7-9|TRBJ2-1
CASSLDRGQRYNEQFF
TGTGCCAGCAGTCTAGACAGGGGGCAACGTTACAATGAGCAGTTCTTC
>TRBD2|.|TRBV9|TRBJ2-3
CASSASSGTSTTDTQYF
TGTGCCAGCAGCGCCTCCTCCGGGACTAGCACCACAGATACGCAGTATTTT
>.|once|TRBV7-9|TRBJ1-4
CASSLDRGANEKLFF
TGTGCCAGCAGCTTAGATCGGGGAGCTAATGAAAAACTGTTTTTT
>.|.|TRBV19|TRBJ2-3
CASSMEGAIRDTQYF
TGTGCCAGTAGTATGGAGGGGGCCATCAGAGATACGCAGTATTTT
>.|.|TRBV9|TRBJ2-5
CASSVGPTYAGGTQYF
TGTGCCAGCAGCGTAGGTCCCACGTATGCAGGTGGGACCCAGTACTTC
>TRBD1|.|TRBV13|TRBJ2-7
CASSLTGNRGRYEQYF
TGTGCCAGCAGCTTAACCGGAAACAGGGGGCGTTACGAGCAGTACTTC
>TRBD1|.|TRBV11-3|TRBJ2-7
CASSLVQGQRYEQYF
TGTGCCAGCAGCTTAGTTCAGGGACAGAGATACGAGCAGTACTTC
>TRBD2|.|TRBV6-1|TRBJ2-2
CASSKGTSGPGELFF
TGTGCCAGCAGCAAAGGGACTAGCGGTCCCGGGGAGCTGTTTTTT
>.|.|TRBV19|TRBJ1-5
CASSIAARPQHF
TGTGCCAGTAGTATAGCCGCGAGGCCCCAGCATTTT
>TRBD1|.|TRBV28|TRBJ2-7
CASIDRGTHEQYF
TGTGCCAGCATCGACAGGGGGACGCACGAGCAGTACTTC
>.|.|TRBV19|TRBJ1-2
CASTPLRGATNYGYTF
TGTGCCAGTACCCCCCTCCGCGGGGCTACTAACTATGGCTACACCTTC
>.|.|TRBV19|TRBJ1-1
CASRSYRVNTEAFF
TGTGCCAGTAGGTCCTACAGGGTGAACACTGAAGCTTTCTTT
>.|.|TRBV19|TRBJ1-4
CASTAGWKLFF
TGTGCCAGTACCGCAGGGTGGAAACTGTTTTTT
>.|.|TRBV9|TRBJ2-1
CASSVNFRTDEQFF
TGTGCCAGCAGCGTAAATTTCCGTACAGATGAGCAGTTCTTC
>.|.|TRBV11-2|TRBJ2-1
CASSLERGGVLYNEQFF
TGTGCCAGCAGCTTAGAGAGGGGGGGTGTACTTTACAATGAGCAGTTCTTC
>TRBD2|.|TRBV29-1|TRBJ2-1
CSVTSGSKNEQFF
TGCAGCGTAACTAGCGGGAGTAAAAATGAGCAGTTCTTC
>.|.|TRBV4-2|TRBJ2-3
CASSPSEAHYGTDTQYF
TGTGCCAGCAGCCCCTCGGAGGCCCATTACGGCACAGATACGCAGTATTTT
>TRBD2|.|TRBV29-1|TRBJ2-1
CSASGLTPFGEQFF
TGCAGCGCCTCGGGACTAACCCCTTTCGGTGAGCAGTTCTTC
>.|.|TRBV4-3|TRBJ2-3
CASSQYGGASSTDTQYF
TGCGCCAGCAGTCAGTATGGGGGGGCCTCTAGCACAGATACGCAGTATTTT